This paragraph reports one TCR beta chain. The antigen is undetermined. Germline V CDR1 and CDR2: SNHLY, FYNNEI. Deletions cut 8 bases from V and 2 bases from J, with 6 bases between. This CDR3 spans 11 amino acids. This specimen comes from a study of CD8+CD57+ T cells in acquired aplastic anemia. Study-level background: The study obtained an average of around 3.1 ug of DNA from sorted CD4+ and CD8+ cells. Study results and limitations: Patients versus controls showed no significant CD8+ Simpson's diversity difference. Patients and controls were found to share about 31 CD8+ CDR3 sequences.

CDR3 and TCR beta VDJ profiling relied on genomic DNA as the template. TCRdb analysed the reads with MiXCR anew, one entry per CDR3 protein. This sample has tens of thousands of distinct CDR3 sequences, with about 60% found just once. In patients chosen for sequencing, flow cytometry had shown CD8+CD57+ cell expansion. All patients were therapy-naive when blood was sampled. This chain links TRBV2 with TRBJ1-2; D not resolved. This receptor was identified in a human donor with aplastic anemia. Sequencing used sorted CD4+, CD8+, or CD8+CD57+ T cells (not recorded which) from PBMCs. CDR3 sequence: CASRENYGYTF. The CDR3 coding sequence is TGTGCCAGCCGGGAGAACTATGGCTACACCTTC.